This passage covers 9 T cell receptor beta chains from one sample sequenced in a study of glioma-infiltrating T cells after dendritic cell vaccination. Time point described: after dendritic cell vaccination, including at tumor progression/relapse. Data came from immunoSEQ multiplex PCR; TCRdb stores just in-frame clones and leaves some out. The table records more than 70,000 clones, around 87% of them present only once. The material was blood, obtained after dendritic cell vaccination. Receptor source: a human donor with glioblastoma.

This clone was seen a handful of times. This chain connects TRBV5-5 to TRBJ2-3; TRBD1 matches at 8 bases. The trim removed 1 base at V and 11 bases at J, leaving 3 bases unmatched. The CDR3 is 12 amino acids. Germline V gene data show CDR1 as SGHKS and CDR2 as YYEKEE (reference sequence). The CDR3 reads CASSLWDRRQYF. CDR3 DNA: TGTGCCAGCAGCTTGTGGGACAGGCGGCAGTATTTT.

The chain recombines TRBV2 with TRBJ1-2; maybe TRBD1 (5 bases). Trimming stripped 0 bases from V and 4 bases from J, with 9 bases between. Per the germline V gene, CDR1 is SNHLY and CDR2 is FYNNEI. The CDR3 length is 14 residues. CDR3 sequence: CASSEAGGSYGYTF. CDR3 nucleotide sequence: TGTGCCAGCAGTGAAGCTGGGGGGAGCTATGGCTACACCTTC.

The chain carries TRBV25-1 and TRBJ1-2; D is unresolved. Germline-derived CDR1 and CDR2 are MGHDK and SYGVNS. This CDR3 contains 11 residues. Trimming removed 7 bases at V and 14 bases at J, with 17 bases between. CDR3 in DNA: TGTGCCAGCAAACGAGACCCGGAGTGGACCTTC. This encodes CASKRDPEWTF.

A note on this clone: A junction end diverges from the germline sequence, so it may reflect a read error. Other nucleotide sequences in the sample specify the same CDR3. CDR3 DNA sequence: TGCGCTAGCAGCTTGGACCCCGGGACAGGGGCTCATGGCTACACCTTC. It codes for CASSLDPGTGAHGYTF. The chain employs TRBV5-1 and TRBJ1-2, with 10 positions matching TRBD1. Germline assignment: CDR1 SGHRS and CDR2 YFSETQ. This CDR3 is 16 amino acids long.

The gene calls are TRBV13 and TRBJ2-1, with 10 bases fitting TRBD1. The CDR3 spans 17 residues. Germline V CDR1 and CDR2: PRHDT, FYEKMQ (reference sequence). J gave up 6 bases and V 3 bases, and 11 bases lay outside the gene matches. CDR3 coding DNA: TGTGCCAGCAGCTTCTGGACAGGGGGAGTAACGGGCAATGAGCAGTTCTTC. It specifies CASSFWTGGVTGNEQFF.

The chain carries TRBV7-3 and TRBJ2-1, with TRBD2 matching 13 bases. V was clipped by 5 bases and J by 8 bases; unmatched bases: 6. Germline loops: CDR1 SGHTA, CDR2 FQGTGA. The CDR3 extends over 15 amino acids. CDR3 in amino acids: CASSPGTSGIDEQFF. CDR3 coding DNA: TGTGCCAGCAGCCCCGGGACTAGCGGGATAGATGAGCAGTTCTTC.

The J gene is TRBJ2-1, the V gene TRBV2; D perhaps matches TRBD1 (6 bases). Germline V gene sequence: CDR1 SNHLY, CDR2 FYNNEI. Trimming stripped 8 bases from V and 2 bases from J, with 10 bases between. CDR3 size: 13 residues. CDR3 in amino acids: CASRQETYNEQFF. DNA of the CDR3: TGTGCCAGCCGACAGGAAACCTACAATGAGCAGTTCTTC.

V usage is TRBV5-1 and J usage is TRBJ2-1, with TRBD2 matching over 9 bases. With 2 bases clipped from V and 6 bases from J, the junction kept 6 bases outside the gene matches. The CDR3 has 15 amino acids. Germline CDR1 and CDR2: SGHRS and YFSETQ. Here the CDR3 DNA reads TGCGCCAGCAGCTTTATTAGCGGGGGCTCCAATGAGCAGTTCTTC. It is translated as CASSFISGGSNEQFF.

This CDR3 is CASSLDEYGYTF. CDR3 nucleotide sequence: TGTGCCAGCAGCTTGGACGAGTATGGCTACACCTTC. The rearrangement links TRBV5-5 to TRBJ1-2; no reliable D call. In germline, CDR1 is SGHKS, CDR2 YYEKEE (reference sequence). Trimming cost V 0 bases and J 5 bases, with 5 bases left between them. The CDR3 has 12 amino acids.